Listed here are 26 T cell receptor beta chains from one sample, sequenced in a study of regulatory and conventional T cells in RAG deficiency. Blood CD4+ CD25-low CD127-high conventional T cells supplied the genomic DNA template. Produced via immunoSEQ multiplex PCR; TCRdb's table is partial and in-frame only. The table has fewer than 40,000 clones, around 96% seen once. These sequences were also reported in another study, on regulatory T cells. Turning to that study: The PCR used 52 TRBV and 13 TRBJ primers.

Sequencing was done on a sample of CD25- CD4+ T cells sorted from blood. The source of these receptors is a human donor in good health.

The gene calls are TRBV7-8 and TRBJ1-5; D may be TRBD1 (5 bases). Trimming removed 1 base from V and 0 bases from J, with 10 bases in between. The germline gives CDR1 SGHVS, CDR2 FQNEAQ. The CDR3 consists of 16 residues. For the CDR3, the DNA is TGTGCCAGCAGCTTAGGCGGGGCAGTTAGCAATCAGCCCCAGCATTTT. Translation: CASSLGGAVSNQPQHF.

This clone was detected only once. This sequence joins TRBV5-1 and TRBJ2-6, with D possibly matching TRBD2 (6 bases). The CDR3 runs to 19 residues. The V and J ends lost 4 bases and 0 bases respectively, with 20 bases between them. The germline V gene has CDR1 SGHRS and CDR2 YFSETQ. The CDR3 region has the DNA TGCGCCAGCAGCCTTCGAACCGCCGGGGGAAACTCTGGGGCCAACGTCCTGACTTTC. Translation: CASSLRTAGGNSGANVLTF. The full variable domain, its missing parts supplied by reference TRBV5-1 and TRBJ2-6, is KAGVTQTPRYLIKTRGQQVTLSCSPISGHRSVSWYQQTPGQGLQFLFEYFSETQRNKGNFPGRFSGRQFSNSRSEMNVSTLELGDSALYLCASSLRTAGGNSGANVLTFGAGSRLTVL.

The chain recombines TRBV30 with TRBJ2-7, with no clear D. CDR1 GTSNPN and CDR2 SVGIG come from the germline V gene (reference sequence). V shed 0 bases and J shed 0 bases, with 12 bases lying between them. The CDR3 totals 15 residues. The DNA of the CDR3 is TGTGCCTGGAGTGTGATGGAGTGGAGCTCCTACGAGCAGTACTTC. Its protein product is CAWSVMEWSSYEQYF. The entire variable domain, with the rest obtained from reference TRBV30 and TRBJ2-7, is as follows: SQTIHQWPATLVQPVGSPLSLECTVEGTSNPNLYWYRQAAGRGLQLLFYSVGIGQISSEVPQNLSASRPQDRQFILSSKKLLLSDSGFYLCAWSVMEWSSYEQYFGPGTRLTVT.

This chain connects TRBV5-1 to TRBJ2-7, with 8 nucleotides matching TRBD2. Germline V gives CDR1 SGHRS, CDR2 YFSETQ. The CDR3 sequence is 14 residues long. V shed 3 bases and J 1 base; nucleotides not matched to a gene: 3. The CDR3 loop is CASSWAGGSYEQYF. CDR3 sequence (DNA): TGCGCCAGCAGCTGGGCGGGGGGATCCTACGAGCAGTACTTC. The variable domain in full, completed from reference TRBV5-1 and TRBJ2-7, reads KAGVTQTPRYLIKTRGQQVTLSCSPISGHRSVSWYQQTPGQGLQFLFEYFSETQRNKGNFPGRFSGRQFSNSRSEMNVSTLELGDSALYLCASSWAGGSYEQYFGPGTRLTVT.

The rearrangement joins TRBV5-1 to TRBJ2-2, with D unclear. Germline assignment: CDR1 SGHRS and CDR2 YFSETQ. The V gene lost 1 base and the J gene lost 1 base, with 5 bases spanning the gap. The length of the CDR3 is 14 residues. The CDR3 spells CASSLPGNTGELFF. CDR3 bases: TGCGCCAGCAGCTTGCCGGGGAACACCGGGGAGCTGTTTTTT.

J is TRBJ1-1 and V is TRBV20-1; the D is unclear. CDR1 DFQATT and CDR2 SNEGSKA come from the germline V gene (reference sequence). CDR3 length: 11 amino acids. V was trimmed by 3 bases and J by 11 bases, leaving 13 bases between them. The CDR3 sequence is CSARASGRAFF. The CDR3 nucleotides are TGCAGTGCTAGGGCGTCGGGGAGGGCTTTCTTT.

This chain joins TRBV6-5 and TRBJ2-2; TRBD2 agrees at 10 bases. This CDR3 is 14 amino acids long. The V gene end was trimmed by 6 bases and the J gene end by 9 bases; junction bases not matched to a gene: 7. Germline V gene data show CDR1 as MNHEY and CDR2 as SVGAGI. Here the CDR3 reads CASRPSGRSRELFF. The CDR3 DNA reads TGTGCCAGCAGACCTAGCGGGAGATCCCGGGAGCTGTTTTTT.

This chain connects TRBV28 to TRBJ2-7; tentatively, D is TRBD2 (6 bases). Per germline, CDR1 MDHEN and CDR2 SYDVKM. V lost 3 bases and J lost 3, with 12 bases in between. The CDR3 is 14 amino acids. CDR3 in amino acids: CASSLGGFNYEQYF. DNA of the CDR3: TGTGCCAGCAGTTTGGGGGGATTTAACTACGAGCAGTACTTC.

V is TRBV9 and J is TRBJ2-5, with 8 bases aligning to TRBD2. Trimming at V came to 0 bases and at J to 1 base, leaving 2 bases not matched to a gene. Germline CDR1 SGDLS, CDR2 YYNGEE. CDR3 size: 15 residues. CDR3 protein: CASSVVSGAQETQYF. The CDR3 DNA is TGTGCCAGCAGCGTAGTTAGCGGGGCCCAAGAGACCCAGTACTTC.

The chain combines TRBV14 with TRBJ1-2, with a possible D match to TRBD1 (5 bases). This CDR3 is 17 amino acids long. Germline loops: CDR1 SGHDN, CDR2 FVKESK. Trimming shortened V by 0 bases and J by 1 base, and 15 bases separated the two germline ends. The CDR3 bases are TGTGCCAGCAGCCAAGATCTGGGCAGGGCCCTTAACTATGGCTACACCTTC. This translates into CASSQDLGRALNYGYTF.

This chain joins TRBV4-1 and TRBJ2-7; D unclear. Between the trimmed V and J ends, which lost 0 bases and 4 bases, there was a span of 13 bases. Germline-derived CDR1 and CDR2 are MGHRA and YSYEKL. The CDR3 is made up of 15 amino acids. CDR3 coding DNA: TGCGCCAGCAGCCAAGATCGGCCTAGTTTGTACGAGCAGTACTTC. It yields the protein CASSQDRPSLYEQYF.

The chain combines TRBV5-8 with TRBJ1-2; TRBD1 agrees at 9 bases. With V trimmed by 3 bases and J by 2 bases, 8 bases remained unmatched. The CDR3 sequence is 16 residues long. Germline V gene lookup returns CDR1 SGHTS and CDR2 YDEGEE. For the CDR3, the DNA is TGTGCCAGCAGCTACAGGACAGGGGCCGCCAACTATGGCTACACCTTC. Its protein is CASSYRTGAANYGYTF.

The rearrangement joins TRBV11-3 to TRBJ2-1, with D possibly being TRBD2 (5 bases). Germline loops: CDR1 SGHNT, CDR2 YENEEA. The CDR3 sequence is 12 residues long. With 4 bases removed from V and 7 bases from J, the gap between germline ends came to 8 bases. The CDR3 reads CASSSRGNEQFF. The CDR3 nucleotides are TGTGCCAGCAGCTCTAGAGGGAATGAGCAGTTCTTC.

V and J are TRBV13 and TRBJ2-7; 8 bases are shared with TRBD1. The length of the CDR3 is 16 residues. Germline V gene data show CDR1 as PRHDT and CDR2 as FYEKMQ (reference sequence). J gave up 6 bases and V 4 bases, and 14 bases lay outside the gene matches. DNA of the CDR3: TGTGCCAGCAGCTCCCGATATCCGGACAGGGCATCCGAGCAGTACTTC. This gives the protein CASSSRYPDRASEQYF.

This clone appeared once. The chain joins TRBV27 to TRBJ2-7; 8 bases are a match to TRBD1. Germline lookup yields CDR1 MNHEY and CDR2 SMNVEV (reference sequence). Unmatched junction bases numbered 6, after V lost 6 bases and J lost 5 bases. The CDR3 is 13 amino acids. The CDR3 protein is CASRDRGYNEQYF. Here the CDR3 DNA reads TGTGCCAGCAGAGACAGGGGCTATAACGAGCAGTACTTC.

The J gene is TRBJ2-7, the V gene TRBV2; D may be TRBD2 (7 bases). V lost 6 bases, J lost 5 bases, and 17 bases lay in between. Germline CDR1 SNHLY, CDR2 FYNNEI. The CDR3 totals 14 residues. This CDR3 reads CASRRGGASNEQYF. The CDR3 DNA reads TGTGCCAGCAGAAGGGGGGGGGCTTCGAACGAGCAGTACTTC.

This chain uses TRBV5-6 with TRBJ2-5; the match to TRBD2 covers 11 bases. The CDR3 runs to 19 residues. CDR1 is SGHDT, CDR2 YYEEEE, per germline. Trimming took 5 bases from V and 2 from J; bases not matched to a gene: 17. The CDR3 loop is CASRELGLAGGRGQETQYF. The CDR3 coding sequence is TGTGCCAGCAGGGAACTTGGGCTAGCGGGGGGCCGCGGGCAAGAGACCCAGTACTTC.

The J gene is TRBJ2-1, the V gene TRBV18; maybe TRBD2 (6 bases). Between the trimmed V and J ends, which lost 2 bases and 0 bases, there was a span of 8 bases. This CDR3 has 15 amino acids. The germline V gene encodes CDR1 KGHSH and CDR2 LQKENI. CDR3 DNA: TGTGCCAGCTCACCAGAGGAGGGCTCCTACAATGAGCAGTTCTTC. Protein sequence: CASSPEEGSYNEQFF.

This chain connects TRBV5-1 to TRBJ2-2; 8 nucleotides align to TRBD1. The trim removed 7 bases at V and 1 base at J, leaving 0 bases unmatched. Germline loops: CDR1 SGHRS, CDR2 YFSETQ. This CDR3 region has 13 residues. CDR3 sequence (DNA): TGCGCCAGCGGACAGGGGAACACCGGGGAGCTGTTTTTT. As protein: CASGQGNTGELFF.

The chain carries TRBV19 and TRBJ1-4; the D gene is possibly TRBD1 (5 bases). This CDR3 has 15 residues. Germline V gives CDR1 LNHDA, CDR2 SQIVND (reference sequence). V was pared by 1 base and J by 8 bases, with 14 bases between. DNA of the CDR3: TGTGCCAGTAGTATAGGGGGCGCCCTTCGGGAAAAACTGTTTTTT. Residues: CASSIGGALREKLFF.

The gene calls are TRBV6-5 and TRBJ1-1; D uncertain. Germline CDR1 is MNHEY and CDR2 is SVGAGI. The CDR3 runs 16 residues. V lost 0 bases, J lost 0 bases, and 11 bases lay in between. The CDR3 here is CASSYSTGSMNTEAFF. The DNA for the CDR3 is TGTGCCAGCAGTTACTCGACGGGGTCGATGAACACTGAAGCTTTCTTT.

V is TRBV30 and J is TRBJ1-2, with no clear D. Trimming removed 3 bases at V and 6 bases at J, with 14 bases between. CDR1 and CDR2 from the germline V gene are GTSNPN and SVGIG (reference sequence). The CDR3 consists of 13 residues. CDR3 in DNA: TGTGCCTGGAGAAGACACCCCGCAGATGGCTACACCTTC. Its translation is CAWRRHPADGYTF. Complete variable domain (other parts from reference TRBV30 and TRBJ1-2): SQTIHQWPATLVQPVGSPLSLECTVEGTSNPNLYWYRQAAGRGLQLLFYSVGIGQISSEVPQNLSASRPQDRQFILSSKKLLLSDSGFYLCAWRRHPADGYTFGSGTRLTVV.

The chain recombines TRBV19 with TRBJ1-1; D perhaps matches TRBD1 (6 bases). V was trimmed by 6 bases and J by 4 bases, leaving 9 bases between them. The CDR3 is made up of 12 amino acids. Germline V gene data show CDR1 as LNHDA and CDR2 as SQIVND (reference sequence). The CDR3 here is CASRGAVTEAFF. The CDR3 DNA sequence: TGTGCCAGTAGGGGGGCGGTCACTGAAGCTTTCTTT.

This chain links TRBV20-1 with TRBJ2-1; 8 bases line up with TRBD2. V lost 4 bases to trimming and J lost 15 bases; unmatched junction nucleotides: 8. The CDR3 has 11 residues. From germline, CDR1 is DFQATT and CDR2 SNEGSKA (reference sequence). CDR3 region: CSANWRGEGFF. The CDR3 DNA is TGCAGTGCTAACTGGCGGGGGGAGGGGTTCTTC.

The V gene is TRBV29-1, the J gene TRBJ1-1; D call uncertain. The CDR3 runs 14 residues. The germline gives CDR1 SQVTM, CDR2 ANQGSEA. V shed 4 bases and J shed 2 bases, with 14 bases lying between them. The CDR3 protein is CSVGRSAQNTEAFF. The CDR3 DNA is TGCAGCGTTGGCAGGTCCGCTCAAAACACTGAAGCTTTCTTT.

The chain couples TRBV27 to TRBJ1-3; D uncertain. The CDR3 totals 14 residues. Germline V gene data show CDR1 as MNHEY and CDR2 as SMNVEV (reference sequence). V lost 5 bases and J 0 bases, leaving 8 bases between the germline ends. The CDR3 reads CASSKGVSGNTIYF. In DNA, the CDR3 is TGTGCCAGCAGTAAGGGAGTCTCTGGAAACACCATATATTTT.